This entry describes one T cell receptor (beta chain). The antigen is undetermined. The data are from a study of cytomegalovirus exposure and HLA in healthy donors. PCR involved 60 Vbeta and 13 Jbeta primers. The data were produced by immunoSEQ multiplex PCR, yet TCRdb's version contains in-frame clones alone and is incomplete. The top ten hold less than 2% of the sample, which has about 220,000 clones, nearly 80% seen once. Study-level findings and limits: The study flagged around 160 TCR beta chains as cytomegalovirus-associated. Immune exposure information available was restricted to CMV serostatus.

Germline V gene sequence: CDR1 SGHRS, CDR2 YFSETQ. V was pared by 3 bases and J by 1 base, with 7 bases between. The CDR3 covers 13 residues. The source material was PBMCs. The chain couples TRBV5-1 to TRBJ1-1; D is ambiguous. The sequence was obtained from a male donor in good health and CMV-seronegative. CDR3 residues: CASSWQENTEAFF. In nucleotides, the CDR3 is TGCGCCAGCAGCTGGCAGGAGAACACTGAAGCTTTCTTT. The full variable domain, with the rest looked up from reference TRBV5-1 and TRBJ1-1, is KAGVTQTPRYLIKTRGQQVTLSCSPISGHRSVSWYQQTPGQGLQFLFEYFSETQRNKGNFPGRFSGRQFSNSRSEMNVSTLELGDSALYLCASSWQENTEAFFGQGTRLTVV.